The 19 T cell receptor beta chains presented below share a single source sample, sequenced in a study of early T cells in non-severe SARS-CoV-2 infection. MiXCR, run by TCRdb on the 5' RACE reads, gives a single entry per CDR3 protein. The sample comprises tens of thousands of distinct CDR3 sequences, approximately 5.6% of which are singletons, and about 7% rests with the top ten. The sample comprised whole blood. These receptors were obtained from an adult who was a healthcare worker with PCR-confirmed SARS-CoV-2 infection or an uninfected control (not recorded which).

This clonotype turned up a few times. CDR3 nucleotide sequence: TGCAGCGTTGTCAGGGGGCAAGCTTTCTTT. This encodes CSVVRGQAFF. This chain joins TRBV29-1 and TRBJ1-1; 8 nucleotides agree with TRBD1. Trimming removed 4 bases from V and 9 bases from J; junction bases left unmatched: 1. Germline V CDR1 and CDR2: SQVTM, ANQGSEA. The CDR3 sequence is 10 residues long.

This clonotype was seen at least ten times. The J gene is TRBJ2-3, the V gene TRBV10-3, with D possibly matching TRBD2 (5 bases). V shed 4 bases and J shed 2 bases, with 13 bases lying between them. Germline CDR1 ENHRY, CDR2 SYGVKD. The CDR3 has 15 amino acids. This CDR3 reads CAISGTRTATDTQYF. CDR3 coding DNA: TGTGCCATCAGTGGGACCAGGACTGCCACAGATACGCAGTATTTT.

This clonotype was detected ten times or more. The gene calls are TRBV5-1 and TRBJ1-2, with D possibly matching TRBD1 (5 bases). Germline V gene data show CDR1 as SGHRS and CDR2 as YFSETQ. The CDR3 has 15 amino acids. V was clipped by 4 bases and J by 4 bases, with 17 bases between them. For the CDR3, the DNA is TGCGCCAGCAGCCCCTCCCCCGCAGGGACCTATGGCTACACCTTC. As protein: CASSPSPAGTYGYTF.

In this sample, this clonotype turned up many times. The rearrangement links TRBV20-1 to TRBJ2-3; either TRBD1 or TRBD2 may fit D (6 bases each). CDR3 size: 15 residues. The V end lost 0 bases, the J end lost 4 bases, and 14 bases lay between the germline ends. Germline V gene data show CDR1 as DFQATT and CDR2 as SNEGSKA (reference sequence). This chain's CDR3 is CSARDKGGWADTQYF. CDR3 bases: TGCAGTGCTAGAGATAAGGGGGGTTGGGCAGATACGCAGTATTTT.

This clonotype was counted many times. The V call is TRBV24-1, the J call TRBJ2-1, with D tentatively TRBD2 (7 bases). V lost 3 bases and J lost 9, with 20 bases in between. Per germline, CDR1 KGHDR and CDR2 SFDVKD. The CDR3 runs to 16 residues. The CDR3 loop reads CATSDPTRGATGEQFF. CDR3 nucleotides: TGTGCCACCAGTGATCCGACCCGGGGGGCTACGGGTGAGCAGTTCTTC.

This clonotype has just a few counts. This may be a read error, as it is one base from a much larger clone. CDR3 sequence (DNA): TGTGCCAGCAGCTTAGCGGCTTCCTACGATGAGCAGTTCTTC. Translating it yields CASSLAASYDEQFF. The chain carries TRBV7-2 and TRBJ2-1; no firm D call. CDR3 length equals 14 residues. The V gene's germline CDR1 is SGHTA and CDR2 FQGNSA.

This clonotype was seen repeatedly, ten times or more. The gene calls are TRBV9 and TRBJ2-2; D remains unclear. V was pared by 10 bases and J by 12 bases, with 10 bases between. This CDR3 spans 9 amino acids. Per germline, CDR1 SGDLS and CDR2 YYNGEE. The CDR3 sequence is CAPKEKLFF. The CDR3 DNA sequence: TGTGCCCCAAAGGAGAAGCTGTTTTTT. The full variable domain, its missing parts supplied by reference TRBV9 and TRBJ2-2, is DSGVTQTPKHLITATGQRVTLRCSPRSGDLSVYWYQQSLDQGLQFLIQYYNGEERAKGNILERFSAQQFPDLHSELNLSSLELGDSALYFCAPKEKLFFGEGSRLTVL.

The table lists this clonotype with many counts. J is TRBJ1-5 and V is TRBV2; TRBD1 matches at 7 bases. Germline V gene data show CDR1 as SNHLY and CDR2 as FYNNEI. The V and J ends lost 6 bases and 4 bases, in that order; junction bases with no gene match: 9. The CDR3 is made up of 15 amino acids. The CDR3 is CASSPRGGLNQPQHF. In DNA form, the CDR3 reads TGTGCCAGCAGCCCCAGGGGGGGACTAAATCAGCCCCAGCATTTT.

This clonotype was found many times. The V gene is TRBV18, the J gene TRBJ2-3, with 13 bases lining up with TRBD2. Germline V CDR1 and CDR2: KGHSH, LQKENI. The CDR3 covers 15 residues. With 3 bases clipped from V and 3 bases from J, the junction kept 0 bases outside the gene matches. The CDR3 reads CASSPTSGGTDTQYF. The CDR3 DNA reads as TGTGCCAGCTCACCGACTAGCGGGGGGACAGATACGCAGTATTTT.

This clonotype has a handful of counts. The V call is TRBV29-1, the J call TRBJ2-3; no definite D call. V lost 0 bases, J lost 0 bases, and 10 bases lay in between. Per germline, CDR1 SQVTM and CDR2 ANQGSEA. This CDR3 spans 15 amino acids. CDR3 in amino acids: CSVEDEARSTDTQYF. The CDR3 coding sequence is TGCAGCGTTGAAGATGAAGCGAGGAGCACAGATACGCAGTATTTT.

The rearrangement uses TRBV6-5 and TRBJ1-6; the match to TRBD1 covers 7 bases. Germline V gene lookup returns CDR1 MNHEY and CDR2 SVGAGI. The CDR3 covers 16 residues. V lost 4 bases and J lost 8; bases outside the gene matches: 11. The CDR3 region is CASSSQAGRGDSPLHF. CDR3 in DNA: TGTGCCAGCAGTTCCCAAGCGGGCAGGGGGGATTCACCCCTCCACTTT.

The chain joins TRBV6-1 to TRBJ2-7; D call uncertain. Trimming cost V 7 bases and J 2 bases, with 24 bases left between them. CDR3 length equals 17 residues. The V gene's germline CDR1 is MNHNS and CDR2 SASEGT. The CDR3 DNA is TGTGCCAGCAAGCCCCACCTCGCGAATGCGGAAACCTACGAGCAGTACTTC. This codes for CASKPHLANAETYEQYF.

This clonotype is medium-sized. The J gene is TRBJ1-1, the V gene TRBV7-3, with 10 bases that match TRBD1. CDR3 length equals 14 residues. Germline-derived CDR1 and CDR2 are SGHTA and FQGTGA. The junction had 1 base not matched to a gene; V was cut back by 1 base and J by 5 bases. CDR3: CASSLRGQGTEAFF. In nucleotides, the CDR3 is TGTGCCAGCAGCTTAAGGGGACAGGGGACTGAAGCTTTCTTT.

The table lists this clonotype with many counts. The chain joins TRBV29-1 to TRBJ1-1; 7 nucleotides agree with TRBD1. The V gene end was trimmed by 7 bases and the J gene end by 0 bases; junction bases not matched to a gene: 5. In germline, CDR1 is SQVTM, CDR2 ANQGSEA. The CDR3 has 13 residues. CDR3 sequence reads: CSADRAMNTEAFF. CDR3 sequence (DNA): TGCAGCGCCGACAGGGCGATGAACACTGAAGCTTTCTTT. Variable domain in full (rest from reference TRBV29-1 and TRBJ1-1): SAVISQKPSRDICQRGTSLTIQCQVDSQVTMMFWYRQQPGQSLTLIATANQGSEATYESGFVIDKFPISRPNLTFSTLTVSNMSPEDSSIYLCSADRAMNTEAFFGQGTRLTVV.

This chain uses TRBV7-6 with TRBJ2-1; TRBD2 aligns across 11 bases. Trimming took 2 bases from V and 7 from J; bases not matched to a gene: 4. The CDR3 is 15 residues long. Germline lookup yields CDR1 SGHVS and CDR2 FNYEAQ. CDR3 DNA sequence: TGTGCCAGCAGCTTACTAGCGGGAGGTCTGAATGAGCAGTTCTTC. Translated: CASSLLAGGLNEQFF.

V gene TRBV6-1 combines with J gene TRBJ2-7; 13 bases match TRBD2. The germline V gene encodes CDR1 MNHNS and CDR2 SASEGT. CDR3 length: 16 amino acids. J lost 2 bases, V lost 7 bases, and 8 bases had no gene match. The CDR3 DNA reads TGTGCCAGCATCGGGACTAGCGGGATCTCCCCCTACGAGCAGTACTTC. This translates into CASIGTSGISPYEQYF.

This clonotype was counted a few times. The chain combines TRBV4-1 with TRBJ1-4, with D perhaps matching TRBD1 (6 bases). The V end lost 0 bases, the J end lost 4 bases, and 9 bases lay between the germline ends. Looked up from germline, CDR1 is MGHRA and CDR2 is YSYEKL. The CDR3 has 15 residues. The CDR3 coding sequence is TGCGCCAGCAGCCAAGAAGGACAGCTTAATGAAAAACTGTTTTTT. It translates to CASSQEGQLNEKLFF.

This clonotype was seen only a few times. The rearrangement uses TRBV13 and TRBJ2-7; the match to TRBD1 covers 7 bases. V lost 7 bases, J lost 1 base, and 7 bases stayed unmatched. The CDR3 contains 14 residues. Per the germline V gene, CDR1 is PRHDT and CDR2 is FYEKMQ (reference sequence). DNA of the CDR3: TGTGCCAGCATATGGTCAGGGGGATCCTACGAGCAGTACTTC. The encoded protein is CASIWSGGSYEQYF.

J is TRBJ2-3 and V is TRBV6-1; TRBD1 agrees at 12 bases. Trimming took 6 bases from V and 4 from J; bases not matched to a gene: 8. Germline-derived CDR1 and CDR2 are MNHNS and SASEGT. This CDR3 has 16 amino acids. The DNA of the CDR3 is TGTGCCAGCAGCTCCCGGGACAGGGGGCGACCAGATACGCAGTATTTT. Its protein is CASSSRDRGRPDTQYF.